This T cell receptor (beta chain) stems from a study of blood T cell repertoires in COVID-19 (dated by TCRdb to 2020 to 2022). About the full investigation: Collaborator samples came from the United States, Italy and Spain and covered acute and convalescent phases of COVID-19. The material from the prospective study consisted of cDNA or gDNA derived from T cells, B-cell-depleted T cells, or PBMCs. The dataset comprised deeply sampled blood TCRbeta repertoires from subjects exposed to, actively infected with, or recovered from COVID-19. The repertoires were made available in a free public database intended to serve as a resource for research on the immune response to SARS-CoV-2. The samples were drawn from the first 160 participants of the ongoing ImmuneRACE study and from 1,254 subjects provided by 6 global collaborators. A de-identified subject ID, COVID-19 status, age in years and sex were almost always included in the sample metadata. Where HLA class I and class II types were available, the types were taken from metadata supplied by the sample provider, not from assay-based typing. The paper's findings and limits, for the study overall: How much clinical and demographic metadata was included differed by source and by participant, and the metadata was provided uncurated.

The collaborating institutions used their own protocols to collect whole blood in K2EDTA tubes. For TCRbeta analysis, collaborators shipped samples in one of three forms: frozen whole blood, isolated PBMCs, or DNA extracted from either of those sample types. The immunoSEQ Assay, a bias-controlled multiplex PCR, was used to amplify TCRbeta CDR3 regions from genomic DNA. The authors' analysis ran thus. Nucleated cell counts per sample were estimated from amplification of reference gene primers within the assay. To quantify the absolute abundance of each unique TCRbeta CDR3 rearrangement, sequence reads were collapsed and filtered. For each sample, productive Simpson clonality was calculated as the square root of Simpson's diversity index over productive rearrangements. Imported from immuneACCESS, the table was reduced by TCRdb to in-frame sequences with V and J called. These copies leave out some clones; in studies compared against another copy, an unresolved V gene accounts for under half, and the cause of the remainder is not known. V and J calls and clone size are those listed in that table; D and trimming were worked out from the DNA. The sample yields about 200,000 clones; about 78% were counted once. Less than 7% of the sample belongs to the ten largest clones.

This clone was counted once. Its antigen specificity is not known. Nothing much larger sits one base from this clone, and base qualities are not available. The CDR3, cysteine through phenylalanine, is 15 amino acids long. The DNA shown is the 45-base CDR3, in frame from base 1. Sequences LNHNV (CDR1) and YYDKDF (CDR2) are obtained from the germline V gene (reference sequence). The junction shows trimming of 0 bases on V and 6 bases on J, plus 11 bases between the germline ends. The rearranged chain carries TRBV15 and TRBJ2-2; TRBD2 is possibly the D segment (5 matching bases). The specimen was peripheral blood. The TCR was taken from a woman between 65 and 79 years old with acute or convalescent COVID-19. This receptor carries the CDR3 CATSRDGGPAGELFF. The DNA is TGTGCCACCAGCAGAGATGGCGGGCCGGCCGGGGAGCTGTTTTTT.